The 7 T cell receptor beta chains in this list originate from one sample, sequenced in a study of monozygotic twins with inflammatory bowel disease. TCRdb re-called the 5' RACE reads; every CDR3 protein appears as one record, without DNA. The listing records fewer than 350,000 distinct CDR3 sequences. Sequenced material: blood. These receptors originate from a human donor with ulcerative colitis or Crohn's disease, or a healthy co-twin of an affected twin (not recorded which).

The chain employs TRBV14 and TRBJ1-1; the TCRdb call, TRBD1, lacks DNA for checking. The CDR3 totals 21 residues. Germline CDR1 SGHDN, CDR2 FVKESK. The CDR3 protein is CASSQDEPLRDRGRRGTEAFF.

The chain couples TRBV4-1 to TRBJ2-7; the TRBD2 assignment by TCRdb is unverifiable without DNA. Germline CDR1 is MGHRA and CDR2 is YSYEKL. This CDR3 has 13 residues. CDR3: CASSRGGDYEQYF.

The genes are TRBV25-1 and TRBJ1-2. CDR1 is MGHDK, CDR2 SYGVNS, per germline. This CDR3 spans 11 amino acids. The CDR3 loop reads CASSEWGDPCF.

The chain recombines TRBV7-9 with TRBJ2-3; TCRdb's D call, TRBD2, is unchecked because there is no DNA. CDR1 and CDR2 from the germline V gene are SEHNR and FQNEAQ (reference sequence). This CDR3 contains 14 residues. The CDR3 loop reads CASSPGGPGDTQYF.

The rearrangement uses TRBV6-1 and TRBJ2-5; there is no DNA to check the TCRdb D call of TRBD1. The germline V gene encodes CDR1 MNHNS and CDR2 SASEGT. There are 14 residues in the CDR3. CDR3 residues: CASSRQVPQETQYF.

The chain joins TRBV7-2 to TRBJ1-1; as DNA is missing, the TRBD1 call by TCRdb cannot be tested. This CDR3 has 14 amino acids. Germline assignment: CDR1 SGHTA and CDR2 FQGNSA. This chain's CDR3 is CASSADRSNTEAFF. The variable domain in full, completed from reference TRBV7-2 and TRBJ1-1, reads GAGVSQSPSNKVTEKGKDVELRCDPISGHTALYWYRQSLGQGLEFLIYFQGNSAPDKSGLPSDRFSAERTGGSVSTLTIQRTQQEDSAVYLCASSADRSNTEAFFGQGTRLTVV.

This chain joins TRBV7-9 and TRBJ1-5; TCRdb returns TRBD1, unconfirmable since there is no DNA. This CDR3 has 16 residues. Germline V gene data show CDR1 as SEHNR and CDR2 as FQNEAQ (reference sequence). The CDR3 sequence is CASSLSFQGSNQPQHF.